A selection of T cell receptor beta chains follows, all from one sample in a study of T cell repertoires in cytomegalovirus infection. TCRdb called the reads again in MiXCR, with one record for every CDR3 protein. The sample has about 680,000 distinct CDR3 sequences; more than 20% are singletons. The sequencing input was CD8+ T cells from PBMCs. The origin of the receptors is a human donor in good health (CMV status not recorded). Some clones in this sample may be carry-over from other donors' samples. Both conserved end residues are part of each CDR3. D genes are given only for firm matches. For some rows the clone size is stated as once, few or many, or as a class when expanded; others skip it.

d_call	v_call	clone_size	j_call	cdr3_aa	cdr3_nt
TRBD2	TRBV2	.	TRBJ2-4	CASSEAAGDLSAPKNIQYF	TGTGCCAGCAGTGAAGCGGCGGGGGACCTTTCGGCGCCCAAAAACATTCAGTACTTC
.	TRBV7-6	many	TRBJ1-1	CASSTQPGGAFF	TGTGCCAGCAGCACACAGCCGGGGGGAGCTTTCTTT
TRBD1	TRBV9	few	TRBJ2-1	CASSVAQGVYNEQFF	TGTGCCAGCAGCGTAGCACAGGGGGTCTACAATGAGCAGTTCTTC
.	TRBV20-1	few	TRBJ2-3	CSASRGSSLTDTQYF	TGCAGTGCTTCCCGGGGGTCCAGCCTTACAGATACGCAGTATTTT
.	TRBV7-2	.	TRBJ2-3	CASSLRDKGTDTQYF	TGTGCCAGCAGCCTCCGGGACAAGGGGACAGATACGCAGTATTTT
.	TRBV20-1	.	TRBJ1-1	CSARGPMNTEAFF	TGCAGTGCTAGAGGGCCCATGAACACTGAAGCTTTCTTT
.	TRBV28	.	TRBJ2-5	CASSSPPGSRETQYF	TGTGCCAGCAGTTCACCGCCGGGCAGCCGAGAGACCCAGTACTTC
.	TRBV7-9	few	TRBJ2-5	CASSLGDRDPQGETQYF	TGTGCCAGCAGCTTAGGCGACCGGGACCCCCAAGGAGAGACCCAGTACTTC
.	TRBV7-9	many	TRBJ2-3	CASSLGGRDTQYF	TGTGCCAGCAGTCTGGGGGGTCGAGATACGCAGTATTTT
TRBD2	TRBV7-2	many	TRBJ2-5	CASSLRGARQETQYF	TGTGCCAGCAGCCTGCGGGGGGCCCGCCAAGAGACCCAGTACTTC
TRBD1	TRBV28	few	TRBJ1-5	CASRSPQGGNQPQHF	TGTGCCAGCCGCTCGCCCCAGGGGGGCAATCAGCCCCAGCATTTT
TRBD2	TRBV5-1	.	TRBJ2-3	CATERGGSDTQYF	TGCGCCACCGAGCGGGGGGGATCGGATACGCAGTATTTT
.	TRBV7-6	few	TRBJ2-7	CASSTNYEQYF	TGTGCCAGCAGCACCAACTACGAGCAGTACTTC
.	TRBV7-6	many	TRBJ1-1	CASSSVPTEAFF	TGTGCCAGCAGCTCGGTACCCACTGAAGCTTTCTTT
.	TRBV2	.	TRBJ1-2	CASRGEILLLGYTF	TGTGCCAGCAGGGGTGAAATCCTACTACTTGGCTACACCTTC
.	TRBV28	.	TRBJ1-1	CASTLTPENTEAFF	TGTGCCAGCACCCTAACCCCCGAAAACACTGAAGCTTTCTTT
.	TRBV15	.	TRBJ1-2	CATSRGWDTTNYGYTF	TGTGCCACCAGCAGAGGATGGGACACTACTAACTATGGCTACACCTTC
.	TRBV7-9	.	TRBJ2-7	CASSPRSAGSHEQYF	TGTGCCAGCAGCCCCCGCTCGGCAGGGTCGCACGAGCAGTACTTC
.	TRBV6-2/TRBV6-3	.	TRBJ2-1	CASSLSLTSSYNEQFF	TGTGCCAGCAGTTTAAGCCTGACGAGCTCCTACAATGAGCAGTTCTTC
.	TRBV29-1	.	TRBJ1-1	CSVEEEAGKMNTEAFF	TGCAGCGTTGAAGAAGAGGCAGGGAAGATGAACACTGAAGCTTTCTTT
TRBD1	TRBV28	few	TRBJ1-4	CASSTRQGQGDEKLFF	TGTGCCAGCAGTACCCGACAAGGACAGGGGGACGAAAAACTGTTTTTT
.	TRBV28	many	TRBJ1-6	CASSLLGGSPLHF	TGTGCCAGCAGTTTATTGGGGGGTTCACCCCTCCACTTT
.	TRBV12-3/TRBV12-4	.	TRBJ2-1	CASSSYGDHNEQFF	TGTGCCAGCAGTTCCTACGGGGACCACAATGAGCAGTTCTTC
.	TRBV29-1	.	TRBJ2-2	CSGTIENTGELFF	TGCAGCGGGACCATAGAGAACACCGGGGAGCTGTTTTTT
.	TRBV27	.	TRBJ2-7	CASSFSLAEKYEQYF	TGTGCCAGCAGTTTTTCCCTGGCCGAAAAGTACGAGCAGTACTTC
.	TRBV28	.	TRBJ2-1	CASSLFSPLYNEQFF	TGTGCCAGCAGTTTATTTAGCCCACTCTACAATGAGCAGTTCTTC
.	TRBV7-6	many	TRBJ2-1	CASSSGRTEQFF	TGTGCCAGCAGCTCCGGACGGACTGAGCAGTTCTTC
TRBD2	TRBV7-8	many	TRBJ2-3	CASSFLAGGLADTQYF	TGTGCCAGCAGCTTCCTCGCGGGGGGGCTGGCAGATACGCAGTATTTT
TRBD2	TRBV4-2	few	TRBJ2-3	CASSQSPTSGGPDTQYF	TGTGCCAGCAGCCAGTCCCCGACTAGCGGGGGTCCAGATACGCAGTATTTT
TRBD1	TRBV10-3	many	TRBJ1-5	CATANGQGMGNQPQHF	TGTGCCACCGCCAATGGACAGGGAATGGGGAATCAGCCCCAGCATTTT
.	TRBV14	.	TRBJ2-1	CASSQVFAGAFRNEQFF	TGTGCCAGCAGCCAAGTCTTTGCGGGGGCCTTTCGGAATGAGCAGTTCTTC
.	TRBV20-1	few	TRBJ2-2	CSARDRGTRTGELFF	TGCAGTGCTAGAGATCGAGGGACGCGGACCGGGGAGCTGTTTTTT
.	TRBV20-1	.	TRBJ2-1	CSARESNEQFF	TGCAGTGCTAGAGAGAGCAATGAGCAGTTCTTC
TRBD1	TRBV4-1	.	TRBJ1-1	CASSTRQGKTEAFF	TGCGCCAGCAGCACCCGACAGGGTAAAACTGAAGCTTTCTTT
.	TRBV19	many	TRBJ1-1	CASSFGTPAEAFF	TGTGCCAGTAGTTTTGGTACCCCGGCTGAAGCTTTCTTT
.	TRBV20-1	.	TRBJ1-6	CSASSQGLSPLHF	TGCAGTGCTAGTAGCCAGGGGTTGTCACCCCTCCACTTT
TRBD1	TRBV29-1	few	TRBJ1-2	CSVEDRVPSRGDYGYTF	TGCAGCGTTGAAGATCGGGTCCCTAGCAGGGGGGACTATGGCTACACCTTC
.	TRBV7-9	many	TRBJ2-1	CASTVGETLYNEQFF	TGTGCCAGCACCGTAGGTGAAACCCTTTACAATGAGCAGTTCTTC
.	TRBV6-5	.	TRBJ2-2	CASSSIGQWNTGELFF	TGTGCCAGCAGTTCAATCGGGCAGTGGAACACCGGGGAGCTGTTTTTT
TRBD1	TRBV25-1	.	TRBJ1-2	CASSDWDRAYGYTF	TGTGCCAGCAGTGATTGGGACAGGGCATATGGCTACACCTTC
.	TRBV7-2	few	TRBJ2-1	CASSYSGTRYNEQFF	TGTGCCAGCAGCTACTCAGGGACTCGATACAATGAGCAGTTCTTC
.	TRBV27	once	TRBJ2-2	CASSFGTSLGGELFF	TGTGCCAGCAGTTTTGGGACCTCATTAGGCGGGGAGCTGTTTTTT
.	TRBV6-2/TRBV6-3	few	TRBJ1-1	CASSYAYTEAFF	TGTGCCAGCAGTTACGCCTACACTGAAGCTTTCTTT
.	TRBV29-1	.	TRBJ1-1	CSAYTAMNTEAFF	TGCAGCGCCTACACAGCAATGAACACTGAAGCTTTCTTT
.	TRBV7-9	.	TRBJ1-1	CASSFPRGEAGAFF	TGTGCCAGCAGCTTCCCCCGGGGGGAGGCAGGCGCTTTCTTT
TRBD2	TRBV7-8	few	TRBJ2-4	CASSSRYSGDLAKNIQYF	TGTGCCAGCAGCTCGAGATATAGCGGGGACCTAGCCAAAAACATTCAGTACTTC